The 17 T cell receptor beta chains below come from one sample, sequenced in a study of blood T cell repertoires in COVID-19. Clones were sequenced by immunoSEQ multiplex PCR, and TCRdb holds only the in-frame ones, with some missing. Here the sample spans fewer than 200,000 clones, around 82% being singletons. The sample comprised peripheral blood. The receptors shown here come from an elderly woman with acute or convalescent COVID-19.

The V and J genes are TRBV7-9 and TRBJ1-2; D perhaps matches TRBD1 (6 bases). This CDR3 spans 14 amino acids. V lost 1 base to trimming and J lost 3 bases, with 9 bases between them. The germline gives CDR1 SEHNR, CDR2 FQNEAQ (reference sequence). In DNA, the CDR3 is TGTGCCAGCAGCTTAGGTTACAGGGACTATGGCTACACCTTC. Amino acids: CASSLGYRDYGYTF.

The V and J genes are TRBV6-5 and TRBJ2-2, with D unresolved. The CDR3 contains 15 residues. The germline gives CDR1 MNHEY, CDR2 SVGAGI. Trimming left V 2 bases short and J 1 base short, with 8 bases between. CDR3 in DNA: TGTGCCAGCAGTTACGGGCACCAGAACACCGGGGAGCTGTTTTTT. This codes for CASSYGHQNTGELFF.

There are a few counts of this clone. This sequence joins TRBV7-9 and TRBJ2-1, with D unresolved. V was trimmed by 5 bases and J by 2 bases, leaving 7 bases between them. The CDR3 extends over 13 amino acids. CDR1 is SEHNR, CDR2 FQNEAQ, per germline (reference sequence). This CDR3 reads CASSRDAYNEQFF. For the CDR3, the DNA is TGTGCCAGCAGCCGCGATGCCTACAATGAGCAGTTCTTC.

This chain uses TRBV11-3 with TRBJ1-1; 7 bases line up with TRBD1. The CDR3 is 13 amino acids. V shed 5 bases and J 1 base; nucleotides not matched to a gene: 1. Per germline, CDR1 SGHNT and CDR2 YENEEA. The CDR3 nucleotides are TGTGCCAGCAGCCGGACAGGGAACACTGAAGCTTTCTTT. Encoded protein: CASSRTGNTEAFF.

The chain employs TRBV9 and TRBJ1-1; D is possibly TRBD1 (6 bases). Germline lookup yields CDR1 SGDLS and CDR2 YYNGEE. The CDR3 loop spans 15 amino acids. V shed 4 bases and J shed 8 bases, with 21 bases lying between them. CDR3 sequence (DNA): TGTGCCAGCAGCATACTAGGACAGACACCCCAAGAAGCTTTCTTT. This sequence encodes CASSILGQTPQEAFF. The full variable domain, rest sourced from reference TRBV9 and TRBJ1-1, is DSGVTQTPKHLITATGQRVTLRCSPRSGDLSVYWYQQSLDQGLQFLIQYYNGEERAKGNILERFSAQQFPDLHSELNLSSLELGDSALYFCASSILGQTPQEAFFGQGTRLTVV.

V usage is TRBV7-3 and J usage is TRBJ2-2; D call uncertain. The CDR3 contains 13 residues. In germline, CDR1 is SGHTA, CDR2 FQGTGA. V was cut by 5 bases and J by 3 bases, with 7 bases left in between. CDR3 sequence reads: CASSPSYTGELFF. The CDR3 DNA follows: TGTGCCAGCAGCCCCAGTTACACCGGGGAGCTGTTTTTT.

The chain links TRBV5-8 to TRBJ2-1; D perhaps matches TRBD2 (5 bases). V was shortened by 4 bases and J by 0 bases, with 11 bases between the two germline ends. The CDR3 is made up of 15 amino acids. Looked up from germline, CDR1 is SGHTS and CDR2 is YDEGEE. CDR3 in DNA: TGTGCCAGCAGCGGAGGTACTAGCTCCTACAATGAGCAGTTCTTC. It codes for CASSGGTSSYNEQFF.

This chain connects TRBV19 to TRBJ2-1, with 9 nucleotides matching TRBD2. The junction had 9 bases not matched to a gene; V was cut back by 5 bases and J by 4 bases. CDR3 length equals 16 residues. Germline values: CDR1 LNHDA, CDR2 SQIVND (reference sequence). The CDR3 region is CASSPYSGGPYNEQFF. CDR3 nucleotide sequence: TGTGCCAGTAGTCCTTATAGCGGGGGACCTTACAATGAGCAGTTCTTC.

The rearrangement uses TRBV6-5 and TRBJ1-1; D unclear. Germline loops: CDR1 MNHEY, CDR2 SVGAGI. V dropped 7 bases and J dropped 1 base, with 10 bases sitting between them. The CDR3 totals 13 residues. This CDR3 is CASTGFGNTEAFF. The CDR3 region has the DNA TGTGCCAGCACCGGTTTCGGGAACACTGAAGCTTTCTTT.

The V call is TRBV18, the J call TRBJ2-3, with a weak D call TRBD1 (6 bases). This CDR3 has 13 residues. Between the trimmed V and J ends, which lost 2 bases and 4 bases, there was a span of 7 bases. Germline V CDR1 and CDR2: KGHSH, LQKENI. CDR3 in amino acids: CASSPRGSDTQYF. The CDR3 DNA sequence: TGTGCCAGCTCACCAAGGGGGTCAGATACGCAGTATTTT.

The V and J genes are TRBV5-6 and TRBJ2-2; 13 nucleotides line up with TRBD2. V was pared by 2 bases and J by 4 bases, with 5 bases of the junction left unmatched. The CDR3 runs to 17 residues. Per the germline V gene, CDR1 is SGHDT and CDR2 is YYEEEE. DNA for the CDR3: TGTGCCAGCAGCTTACTAGCGGGGGGGCCGGGCACCGGGGAGCTGTTTTTT. This codes for CASSLLAGGPGTGELFF.

This clone was detected only a few times. This chain links TRBV7-9 with TRBJ2-3; unclear D gene. V lost 3 bases and J lost 2, with 9 bases in between. The CDR3 loop spans 14 amino acids. CDR1 and CDR2 from the germline V gene are SEHNR and FQNEAQ (reference sequence). CDR3 nucleotide sequence: TGTGCCAGCAGCTTCGACGGAGACACAGATACGCAGTATTTT. It translates to CASSFDGDTDTQYF.

This CDR3 reads CASSSQGGRNTEAFF. In DNA, the CDR3 is TGTGCCAGCAGCTCCCAGGGGGGAAGGAACACTGAAGCTTTCTTT. The V and J genes are TRBV7-2 and TRBJ1-1; 7 bases are shared with TRBD1. The ends lost 4 bases at V and 1 base at J; junction bases unmatched: 6. The CDR3 spans 15 residues. Germline V gives CDR1 SGHTA, CDR2 FQGNSA.

The chain uses TRBV5-1 and TRBJ2-3; the match to TRBD2 covers 10 bases. The CDR3 extends over 16 amino acids. V trimming: 0 bases; J trimming: 4 bases; junction bases outside the gene matches: 5. The V gene's germline CDR1 is SGHRS and CDR2 YFSETQ. The CDR3, as DNA: TGCGCCAGCAGCTTGGCAGGTAGCGGGGGGTCAGATACGCAGTATTTT. It encodes CASSLAGSGGSDTQYF. The variable domain in full, completed from reference TRBV5-1 and TRBJ2-3, reads KAGVTQTPRYLIKTRGQQVTLSCSPISGHRSVSWYQQTPGQGLQFLFEYFSETQRNKGNFPGRFSGRQFSNSRSEMNVSTLELGDSALYLCASSLAGSGGSDTQYFGPGTRLTVL.

V and J are TRBV18 and TRBJ2-1, with 7 bases aligning to TRBD1. Trimming cost V 5 bases and J 4 bases; bases outside gene matches: 8. This CDR3 is built from 15 residues. Germline V gene sequence: CDR1 KGHSH, CDR2 LQKENI. The chain's CDR3 is CASSAAGGMYNEQFF. The CDR3 nucleotides are TGTGCCAGCTCAGCTGCAGGGGGTATGTACAATGAGCAGTTCTTC.

Only a few counts were recorded for this clone. The chain couples TRBV5-4 to TRBJ1-6; tentative D call: TRBD1 (6 bases). This CDR3 contains 14 residues. Germline V gene data show CDR1 as SGHNT and CDR2 as YYREEE (reference sequence). V lost 4 bases and J lost 8, with 13 bases in between. This CDR3 is CASSRRQVDSPLHF. CDR3 coding DNA: TGTGCCAGCAGCCGACGACAGGTGGATTCACCCCTCCACTTT. The whole variable domain, filled in from reference TRBV5-4 and TRBJ1-6, reads ETGVTQSPTHLIKTRGQQVTLRCSSQSGHNTVSWYQQALGQGPQFIFQYYREEENGRGNFPPRFSGLQFPNYSSELNVNALELDDSALYLCASSRRQVDSPLHFGNGTRLTVT.

The J gene is TRBJ1-2, the V gene TRBV5-1; D is perhaps TRBD1 (5 bases). The CDR3 contains 14 residues. From germline, CDR1 is SGHRS and CDR2 YFSETQ. V was shortened by 0 bases and J by 8 bases, with 14 bases between the two germline ends. CDR3 amino acids: CASSLAVQGEGYTF. The CDR3 DNA sequence: TGCGCCAGCAGCTTGGCTGTGCAGGGCGAGGGCTACACCTTC.